A single sample is the source of the 21 T cell receptor beta chains below, sequenced in a study of identical twins. TCRdb reprocessed the 5' RACE reads via MiXCR and lists one record per CDR3 protein. The table shows under 900,000 distinct CDR3 sequences, with roughly an eighth occurring only once. These same records also appear under a second study, on yellow fever vaccine responses in identical twins.

Specimen: PBMCs. All receptors come from a woman between 18 and 29 years old in good health.

The chain links TRBV6-1 to TRBJ1-5; 9 bases fit TRBD1. The CDR3 totals 15 residues. The germline V gene has CDR1 MNHNS and CDR2 SASEGT. V was clipped by 1 base and J by 7 bases; unmatched bases: 5. The CDR3 bases are TGTGCCAGCAGTGAAGGACAGGGGGGGAGACAGCCCCAGCATTTT. Its translation is CASSEGQGGRQPQHF.

The chain carries TRBV18 and TRBJ2-2; D uncertain. The CDR3 length is 13 residues. CDR1 and CDR2 (germline): KGHSH, LQKENI. The V gene lost 0 bases and the J gene lost 7 bases, with 6 bases spanning the gap. The CDR3: CASSPPSLGELFF. The DNA for the CDR3 is TGTGCCAGCTCACCACCGTCGCTCGGGGAGCTGTTTTTT.

The chain joins TRBV12-3 or TRBV12-4 to TRBJ1-6, with unresolved D. This CDR3 spans 14 amino acids. V was cut by 1 base and J by 7 bases, with 8 bases left in between. The chain's CDR3 is CASSLVLGNSPLHF. CDR3 coding DNA: TGTGCCAGCAGTTTAGTGCTTGGAAATTCACCCCTCCACTTT.

This clonotype was recorded many times. The chain has TRBV5-1 and TRBJ1-1; 8 nucleotides align to TRBD1. Germline CDR1 and CDR2: SGHRS and YFSETQ. The CDR3 consists of 15 residues. J lost 1 base, V lost 3 bases, and 5 bases had no gene match. CDR3: CASSSQGAPNTEAFF. As DNA, the CDR3 is TGCGCCAGCAGCTCGCAGGGGGCTCCGAACACTGAAGCTTTCTTT.

This clonotype was observed a handful of times. At one end, the junction sequence differs from germline, possibly due to a read error. This sequence joins TRBV4-1 and TRBJ1-1, with 7 bases identical to TRBD1. Germline V lookup: CDR1 MGHRA, CDR2 YSYEKL. This CDR3 comprises 14 residues. In nucleotides, the CDR3 is TGCGCCAGCAGCCAAGCAGGGGGGAACGCTGAAGCTTTCTTT. Translating gives CASSQAGGNAEAFF.

This chain joins TRBV6-1 and TRBJ2-7, with 10 bases matching TRBD2. CDR1 is MNHNS and CDR2 is SASEGT in the germline V gene. This CDR3 has 14 amino acids. With 6 bases clipped from V and 4 bases from J, the junction kept 6 bases outside the gene matches. The CDR3 reads CASSSGTSEYEQYF. DNA for the CDR3: TGTGCCAGCAGCTCCGGGACTAGCGAGTACGAGCAGTACTTC.

The chain is built from TRBV20-1 and TRBJ2-6, with D maybe TRBD2 (7 bases). V was shortened by 6 bases and J by 2 bases, with 14 bases between the two germline ends. CDR3 length: 15 residues. Germline V gene data show CDR1 as DFQATT and CDR2 as SNEGSKA (reference sequence). CDR3 sequence: CSARPGGAGANVLTF. The CDR3 coding sequence is TGCAGTGCCCGGCCGGGGGGCGCTGGGGCCAACGTCCTGACTTTC.

This clonotype appeared a few times. The chain couples TRBV28 to TRBJ2-2, with D perhaps TRBD2 (6 bases). There are 14 residues in the CDR3. Germline V CDR1 and CDR2: MDHEN, SYDVKM. Trimming shortened V by 8 bases and J by 7 bases, and 17 bases separated the two germline ends. The CDR3 protein is CASRPREFGGELFF. In nucleotides, the CDR3 is TGTGCCAGCCGGCCTCGGGAGTTTGGCGGGGAGCTGTTTTTT.

This chain joins TRBV24-1 and TRBJ2-3, with D tentatively TRBD2 (6 bases). This CDR3 spans 16 amino acids. Trimming cost V 3 bases and J 4 bases, with 16 bases left between them. The germline gives CDR1 KGHDR, CDR2 SFDVKD. The CDR3 sequence is CATSDRLELGPDTQYF. As DNA, the CDR3 is TGTGCCACCAGTGATAGACTAGAGCTGGGCCCAGATACGCAGTATTTT.

V is TRBV24-1 and J is TRBJ2-5, with TRBD1 matching 7 bases. Germline V CDR1 and CDR2: KGHDR, SFDVKD. V shed 1 base and J 2 bases; nucleotides not matched to a gene: 3. This CDR3 spans 15 amino acids. CDR3: CATSDFRDRQETQYF. CDR3 DNA: TGTGCCACCAGTGATTTCCGGGACAGACAAGAGACCCAGTACTTC.

Ten or more counts support this clonotype. This chain connects TRBV15 to TRBJ2-3; D remains ambiguous. Germline CDR1 LNHNV, CDR2 YYDKDF (reference sequence). The CDR3 is 14 amino acids. V was trimmed by 5 bases and J by 0 bases, leaving 9 bases between them. CDR3 nucleotide sequence: TGTGCCACCAGCGAGCAGACTAGCACAGATACGCAGTATTTT. The encoded protein is CATSEQTSTDTQYF.

The V call is TRBV4-1, the J call TRBJ2-7, with 8 bases aligning to TRBD2. CDR1 is MGHRA, CDR2 YSYEKL, per germline. The CDR3 runs 13 residues. Unmatched junction bases numbered 10, after V lost 3 bases and J lost 12 bases. CDR3 coding DNA: TGCGCCAGCAGCCAGGACGGGGGGGGCACCCCGTACGTC. Encoded protein: CASSQDGGGTPYV.

As concerns this clonotype: The junction and the germline gene differ at one end; a read error may be behind it. The CDR3 spells CASNVRSSPSDTQYF. The CDR3 DNA sequence: TGTGCCAGCAACGTAAGGAGCAGTCCCTCAGATACGCAGTATTTT. V gene TRBV9 combines with J gene TRBJ2-3; D unresolved. This CDR3 region has 15 residues. CDR1 and CDR2 (germline): SGDLS, YYNGEE.

The genes are TRBV10-1 and TRBJ2-7; D unclear. Germline V gene sequence: CDR1 WNHNN, CDR2 SYGVQD (reference sequence). With 3 bases removed from V and 2 bases from J, the gap between germline ends came to 17 bases. The CDR3 has 16 residues. The CDR3, as DNA: TGCGCCAGCAGTGATCAGGTGGCAGGACCAACCTACGAGCAGTACTTC. This codes for CASSDQVAGPTYEQYF.

This clonotype was counted a few times. The chain employs TRBV12-3 or TRBV12-4 and TRBJ2-3; D gene unclear. V lost 7 bases to trimming and J lost 2 bases, with 16 bases between them. This CDR3 has 15 amino acids. CDR3 in DNA: TGTGCCAGCACCAAAGAGTTGGGGAACACAGATACGCAGTATTTT. As protein: CASTKELGNTDTQYF.

This clonotype has only a few counts. This sequence joins TRBV12-3 or TRBV12-4 and TRBJ2-1; D not certain. The V gene lost 5 bases and the J gene lost 12 bases, with 14 bases spanning the gap. This CDR3 contains 12 residues. The DNA for the CDR3 is TGTGCCAGCAGTCCCGAATTTCATGGGCAGTTCTTC. Protein sequence: CASSPEFHGQFF.

A few counts support this clonotype. This CDR3 reads CASRTGTGKYEQYF. The DNA of the CDR3 is TGTGCCAGCCGCACCGGGACAGGGAAGTACGAGCAGTACTTC. The J gene is TRBJ2-7, the V gene TRBV2; 9 positions agree with TRBD1. Germline loops: CDR1 SNHLY, CDR2 FYNNEI. V shed 8 bases, J shed 4 bases, and the junction held 9 bases outside the gene matches. CDR3 length equals 14 residues.

The gene calls are TRBV5-5 and TRBJ1-1, with 9 bases fitting TRBD1. V dropped 5 bases and J dropped 5; count of bases not matched to a gene: 13. The CDR3 totals 16 residues. The germline V gene has CDR1 SGHKS and CDR2 YYEKEE (reference sequence). The CDR3 DNA sequence: TGTGCCAGCAGTCTAAGTCCCGGGACAGGGCGGACTGAAGCTTTCTTT. Its translation: CASSLSPGTGRTEAFF.

The table lists this clonotype with a few counts. The rearrangement joins TRBV20-1 to TRBJ2-5; 8 positions match TRBD1. The CDR3 consists of 15 residues. Germline CDR1 and CDR2: DFQATT and SNEGSKA (reference sequence). After removal of 2 bases from V and 3 bases from J, the junction contained 8 bases not matched to a gene. The CDR3 spells CSARSSGGEKETQYF. The CDR3, as DNA: TGCAGTGCTAGATCCTCAGGGGGCGAGAAAGAGACCCAGTACTTC.

The chain uses TRBV11-1 and TRBJ2-7; 10 bases fit TRBD2. The CDR3 runs 18 residues. The ends lost 9 bases at V and 2 bases at J; junction bases unmatched: 19. The germline V gene has CDR1 SGHAT and CDR2 FQDESV (reference sequence). CDR3 in DNA: TGTGCCAGATGGGGCGACGGGAGACTAGCGGGTACAACCTACGAGCAGTACTTC. This encodes CARWGDGRLAGTTYEQYF.

This clonotype has just a few counts. The V gene is TRBV3-1, the J gene TRBJ2-2; either TRBD1 or TRBD2 may fit D (5 bases each). Germline V gene lookup returns CDR1 LGHDT and CDR2 YNNKEL (reference sequence). The CDR3 loop spans 14 amino acids. Trimming removed 3 bases at V and 5 bases at J, with 10 bases between. The CDR3 loop is CASSQLGETGELFF. The CDR3 DNA is TGTGCCAGCAGCCAGCTGGGGGAGACCGGGGAGCTGTTTTTT.